This TCR beta chain was found in a study of neoadjuvant anti-PD-1 for oral cavity cancer. The V segment lost 5 bases and the J segment 9 bases; nucleotides outside the gene matches: 4. Germline CDR1 is LNHNV and CDR2 is YYDKDF (reference sequence). The CDR3 has 13 amino acids. These newly diagnosed stage II-IVA oral cavity squamous cell carcinoma patients had no prior systemic or radiation treatment. TCRdb's copy holds only in-frame clones and misses some; the assay was immunoSEQ multiplex PCR. Of over 11,000 clones in the sample, 70% to 80% were seen once. The source of this sequence is a person between 40 and 85 years old with oral cavity squamous cell carcinoma. J is TRBJ2-1 and V is TRBV15; 10 nucleotides agree with TRBD2. The material sequenced was PBMCs, taken before nivolumab (anti-PD-1) treatment. The CDR3 region has the DNA TGTGCCACCAGCGGACTAGCGGTGACTGAGCAGTTCTTC. Translated: CATSGLAVTEQFF.